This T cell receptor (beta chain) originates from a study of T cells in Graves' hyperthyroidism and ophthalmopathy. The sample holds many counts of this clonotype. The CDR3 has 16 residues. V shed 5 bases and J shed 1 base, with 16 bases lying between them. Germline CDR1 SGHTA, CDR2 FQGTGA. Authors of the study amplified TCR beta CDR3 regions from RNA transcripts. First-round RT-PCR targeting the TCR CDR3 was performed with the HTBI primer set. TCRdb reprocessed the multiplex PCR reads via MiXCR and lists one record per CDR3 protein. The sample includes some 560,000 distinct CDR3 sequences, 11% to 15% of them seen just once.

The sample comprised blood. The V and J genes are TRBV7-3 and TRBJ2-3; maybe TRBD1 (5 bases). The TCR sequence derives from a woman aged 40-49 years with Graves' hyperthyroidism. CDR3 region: CASSRDSAVGTDTQYF. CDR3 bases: TGTGCCAGCAGCCGCGACAGTGCAGTTGGCACAGATACGCAGTATTTT.